A single sample is the source of the 10 T cell receptor beta chains below, sequenced in a study of OX40 agonist ivuxolimab in advanced cancers. The table came from immunoSEQ multiplex PCR; TCRdb's copy has only in-frame clones and leaves some out. Among nearly 70,000 clones listed, 75% to 85% were seen once. This specimen consisted of CD4+ or CD8+ T cells sorted from blood, obtained in a trial of the OX40 agonist ivuxolimab. The receptors shown here come from an adult with an advanced solid tumor such as melanoma, head and neck, liver or kidney cancer.

This clone was observed a single time. The V call is TRBV19, the J call TRBJ2-3; D not resolved. The germline CDR1 and CDR2 sequences are LNHDA and SQIVND (reference sequence). CDR3 size: 15 residues. With 3 bases removed from V and 1 base from J, the gap between germline ends came to 11 bases. CDR3 nucleotides: TGTGCCAGTAGTATTAGCTCTGGGCGCACAGATACGCAGTATTTT. This sequence encodes CASSISSGRTDTQYF.

J is TRBJ1-4 and V is TRBV28, with D possibly matching TRBD1 (5 bases). Trimming removed 3 bases from V and 2 bases from J, with 7 bases in between. CDR3 length: 14 amino acids. Germline lookup yields CDR1 MDHEN and CDR2 SYDVKM. CDR3 DNA: TGTGCCAGCAGTTTGGGGCGTACTAATGAAAAACTGTTTTTT. Translation gives CASSLGRTNEKLFF.

The chain joins TRBV5-4 to TRBJ2-4, with 9 bases identical to TRBD1. The V and J ends lost 8 bases and 5 bases, in that order; junction bases with no gene match: 8. Germline CDR1 SGHNT, CDR2 YYREEE (reference sequence). CDR3 length: 14 amino acids. CDR3: CASQAGQGENIQYF. Here the CDR3 DNA reads TGTGCCAGTCAAGCGGGACAGGGAGAAAACATTCAGTACTTC.

The rearrangement joins TRBV7-7 to TRBJ2-1; 8 bases are shared with TRBD2. Germline CDR1 is SSHAT and CDR2 is FNYEAQ (reference sequence). The V and J ends lost 2 bases and 12 bases, in that order; junction bases with no gene match: 9. The CDR3 spans 14 residues. The CDR3 loop reads CASSLKAGEVGQFF. The CDR3 DNA is TGTGCCAGCAGCTTAAAAGCGGGGGAGGTAGGGCAGTTCTTC.

V gene TRBV7-9 combines with J gene TRBJ2-5, with 8 bases that match TRBD1. Germline CDR1 is SEHNR and CDR2 is FQNEAQ (reference sequence). This CDR3 spans 16 amino acids. V shed 5 bases, J shed 5 bases, and the junction held 13 bases outside the gene matches. As DNA, the CDR3 is TGTGCCAGCAGCCGACGACGGACAGGGACGGGGGAGACCCAGTACTTC. Translated, it gives CASSRRRTGTGETQYF.

The V and J genes are TRBV11-2 and TRBJ2-3; D tentatively fits TRBD1 or TRBD2 (6 bases each). Germline assignment: CDR1 SGHAT and CDR2 FQNNGV. Deletions cut 5 bases from V and 4 bases from J, with 16 bases between. The CDR3 runs to 15 residues. The DNA of the CDR3 is TGTGCCAGCAGCCGCGGGACATTCCAGGCAGATACGCAGTATTTT. Its protein is CASSRGTFQADTQYF.

This clone was counted at least ten times. V usage is TRBV5-4 and J usage is TRBJ1-5, with a possible D match to TRBD1 (5 bases). V was shortened by 1 base and J by 2 bases, with 7 bases between the two germline ends. CDR3 length equals 14 residues. Germline assignment: CDR1 SGHNT and CDR2 YYREEE (reference sequence). CDR3 amino acids: CASSLQGGNQPQHF. Written as DNA, the CDR3 is TGTGCCAGCAGCTTGCAAGGGGGCAATCAGCCCCAGCATTTT.

This clone was seen a handful of times. The chain combines TRBV19 with TRBJ1-1; TRBD1 agrees at 7 bases. CDR1 is LNHDA and CDR2 is SQIVND in the germline V gene (reference sequence). CDR3 size: 14 residues. J gave up 0 bases and V 10 bases, and 8 bases lay outside the gene matches. The CDR3 DNA sequence: TGTGCCACTGGGGGACAGTCAGTGAACACTGAAGCTTTCTTT. Translation gives CATGGQSVNTEAFF.

The chain has TRBV27 and TRBJ2-3; perhaps TRBD1 as D (6 bases). Germline assignment: CDR1 MNHEY and CDR2 SMNVEV (reference sequence). The ends were cut back, 5 bases at V and 2 bases at J, with 11 bases in the middle. The CDR3 is made up of 14 amino acids. This CDR3 is CASSPWTATDTQYF. CDR3 coding DNA: TGTGCCAGCAGTCCCTGGACAGCCACAGATACGCAGTATTTT.

The chain joins TRBV14 to TRBJ2-3; no firm D call. The CDR3 runs to 11 residues. Trimming removed 3 bases from V and 2 bases from J, with 0 bases in between. Per germline, CDR1 SGHDN and CDR2 FVKESK. The DNA for the CDR3 is TGTGCCAGCAGCCACACAGATACGCAGTATTTT. It codes for CASSHTDTQYF.